This TCR beta chain was captured by sequencing in a study of regulatory T cells in long-lasting Graves disease. As for the study in general: Persistent cases took antithyroid drugs over 5 years and stayed TSH receptor antibody positive. Points from the study as a whole: A greater number of public clonotypes (about 2,900) was shared by persistent patients than by new patients (just over 950). Study was limited to peripheral blood, excluding thyroid tissue. Results may be inaccurate due to the small sample size.

Time point reported: persistent/refractory GD, antithyroid drugs over 5 years with positive TRAb. RNA isolated from PBMCs was used to make the TCR library. Construction of TCR beta libraries relied on iRepertoire HTBI primers and on Arm-PCR targeting CDR3 regions. From the multiplex PCR reads, TCRdb called clonotypes with MiXCR, one entry per CDR3 protein. Seen here are about 430,000 distinct CDR3 sequences, roughly a fifth observed once, and the top ten hold 14%. This clonotype was seen repeatedly, ten times or more. Its cognate antigen is unknown. V was clipped by 3 bases and J by 2 bases, with 10 bases between them. CDR3 length: 14 residues.

This chain links TRBV12-3 or TRBV12-4 with TRBJ2-5; D is perhaps TRBD1 or TRBD2 (5 bases each). The sample consisted of peripheral blood mononuclear cells (PBMCs), taken when the disease was refractory, from a patient treated with antithyroid drugs. The sequence was obtained from a female donor with Graves disease. As DNA, the CDR3 is TGTGCCAGCAGTTTCACGGGGCTTCAAGAGACCCAGTACTTC. This translates into CASSFTGLQETQYF.